The entry below gives a single T cell receptor beta chain sequence along with its context. No cognate antigen has been identified for it. Base qualities are missing; no much larger clone stands one base away. The cohort was made up of approximately 700 healthy bone marrow donors. At the time of sampling, every cohort member was nominally healthy, though immune exposures that went unrecorded were likely present. The donor tested CMV seropositive, placing the donor among the 250 to 350 seropositive members of the cohort. A peripheral blood sample was collected from each donor, and TCR beta sequencing was performed on peripheral blood mononuclear cells. Genomic DNA was extracted from the blood cell samples with the Qiagen DNeasy Blood Extraction Kit. The CDR3 has 14 amino acids, counting the end cysteine and phenylalanine. Left in the record is the CDR3 DNA by itself, 42 bases read in frame from the first base. The V end loses 1 base and the J end loses 0 bases, and a stretch of 6 bases separates them. The germline V gene supplies CDR1 SGHNT and CDR2 YENEEA.

The library was prepared using the immunoSEQ multiplex PCR assay. For the multiplex PCR, a mixture combining 60 forward primers for TCR Vbeta segments and 13 reverse primers for TCR Jbeta segments was used. The CDR3 region of rearranged TCR beta genes was amplified from genomic DNA by a multiplex PCR assay. The amplified TCR beta libraries were sequenced on the Illumina HiSeq System as 87-base-pair reads. The original methods were these. A later analysis tallied tens of millions of unique TCR beta chains across the roughly 610 repertoires, and about 12 million of those chains were shared by two or more donors. A nearest-neighbor algorithm error-corrected the raw reads and collapsed the reads into unique sequences, merging closely related sequences to remove PCR and sequencing errors. V, D and J gene segments were assigned by aligning CDR3 sequences to IMGT reference sequences. For a sequence to be retained, a match of at least six nucleotides was required to both a V gene segment and a J gene segment. Rearrangements were called productive when the CDR3 lacked stop codons and stayed in frame with V and J; all others were non-productive. CDR3 was defined according to IMGT convention as the region running from the second conserved V-encoded cysteine to the conserved J-encoded phenylalanine. In an earlier analysis of 500 to 650 of the donors, sequences lacking an unambiguous match to a single V gene segment were excluded. An earlier analysis of fewer than 750 of the donors called V segments functional above 56.7% productive rearrangements and segregating when the between-donor standard deviation exceeded 5%. A statistical classification framework was developed to diagnose cytomegalovirus status using the catalog of TCR beta chain sequences. In a later analysis, TCR nucleotide sequences were compared against IMGT/GENE-DB human TR gene sequences so that V and J genes could be assigned. Using the TCRdist pipeline, a later analysis assigned CDR3 sequences along with most-parsimonious VDJ recombination scenarios. In a later analysis, each TCR beta chain was defined by its CDR3 amino acid sequence together with its V-gene family, and reads lacking a unique V-gene family were excluded. To address suspected cross-contamination and a sequencing artifact, a later analysis removed roughly 640 highly shared, low-generation-probability nucleotide sequences. A later analysis calculated a clonal expansion index for each public chain from normalized within-repertoire ranks of inferred template counts. Generation probabilities in a later analysis came from a VDJ recombination model fitted to out-of-frame rearrangements, and those results were checked against IGoR. In a later analysis, TCR-TCR, TCR-HLA and TCR-CMV co-occurrence was scored with hypergeometric tests, and a repertoire-size bias correction was applied to TCR pairs. False discovery rates were estimated in a later analysis by permuting HLA or CMV assignments 20 times. In a later analysis, co-occurring TCRs were grouped using DBSCAN, with TCRdist sequence similarity added in when clustering inside HLA-allele-positive subsets. Repertoires with fewer than 30,000 or more than 120,000 public chains, plus five repertoires with anomalous nucleotide sharing, were excluded from co-occurrence clustering. TCRdb took this table from immuneACCESS and kept in-frame rearrangements with V and J called. Such tables lack part of the clones; where checked against another copy, unresolved V genes explain under half of the gap, and the rest is unexplained. That table gives V, J and clone size, and the DNA gave D and trimming. Counted in this sample were about 130,000 clones; 70% to 80% of them appeared once. Under 2% of the sample belongs to the ten largest clones.

The sample is drawn from a study of cytomegalovirus exposure and HLA in healthy donors listed by TCRdb under 2017. A note on the overall study: In an earlier analysis of 587 of the donors, 276 Gb of sequence data and 120 million or so unique TCR beta sequences from about 179 million T cells were reported. To predict cytomegalovirus infection status, the study combined high-throughput TCR immunosequencing, statistical association of individual TCRs with disease status, and machine learning. To decide whether each TCR beta V gene segment behaved as functional or pseudogenic, an earlier analysis of over 500 of the donors relied on high-throughput TCR beta sequencing. The study aimed to test whether cataloging public T cell receptors could reveal signatures of past pathogen exposure. Roughly 5 DR-DQ haplotypes were handled as single units for association and clustering, since linkage in the cohort was strong. Using immunosequencing, the study profiled T cell repertoires from 640 or so subjects and related those repertoires to cytomegalovirus serostatus. On average, roughly 250,000 unique TCR beta nucleotide sequences were sequenced per donor among 398 genotyped donors of the cohort, with roughly 18% of those sequences being non-productive. All discovery cohort repertoires had been generated on a single sequencing platform. Rather than drawing on any new phenotypic data, the later analysis identified candidate immune exposures from TCR beta sequences and the way those sequences occurred across donors. HLA typing covered class I and class II loci at four-digit resolution. A separate validation cohort of 100 to 150 different subjects was used in addition to the approximately 670-subject first cohort. Among the roughly 400 genotyped donors, around 81% belonged to the genetic ancestry cluster associated with self-reported Caucasian donors. The number of donors typed differed by locus, with roughly 620-630 for A, B, C, DRB1 and DQB1, roughly 520 for DQA1, nearly 610 for DPA1, and around 430 for DPB1. Donor age, sex, ethnicity and CMV serostatus were collected together with the repertoire data. A later analysis re-analyzed previously published TCR beta repertoires from roughly 690 donors and added high-resolution HLA genotyping to study TCR occurrence patterns. A later genetic analysis used genome-wide SNP genotypes for about three fifths of the 666 donors, treating that subset as a discovery cohort. An early release that covered approximately 600 HLA-typed donors contained around 300 gigabases of sequencing data and 70 million to 100 million unique TCR sequences.

The paper's findings and limits, for the study overall: Compared with equally common non-associated chains, HLA-associated TCR beta chains in a later analysis were more clonally expanded and had lower generation probabilities. Some IMGT-functional V segments, including TRBV6-2 and TRBV6-3, could not be distinguished by the 87-base-pair reads and were therefore excluded. Correlated functional status among segregating V segments might be attributable to linkage disequilibrium, but an unknown experimental factor could not be ruled out. A cluster of highly shared sequence variants was judged likely to be a technical artifact of the sequencing pipeline. The authors suggested that the approach could potentially be generalized to other disease states and immunological phenotypes. Presence/absence analyses assumed roughly uniform sequencing depth across donors, an assumption that may not hold. An earlier analysis of around 600 of the donors showed that most TCR beta V segments appeared in productive rearrangements either about 87% or about 30% of the time, which broadly matched IMGT annotations. Only TCR beta chains were sequenced in this cohort, and the absence of alpha or paired-chain data limited detectable features. Immune exposure information for the cohort was limited to CMV serostatus. In a later analysis, several top co-occurrence clusters were reported to appear linked to parvovirus B19, influenza, CMV and Epstein-Barr virus. Cytomegalovirus status was reported to be diagnosed by the classifier with high specificity and sensitivity in both the original and validation cohorts. Because HLA typing was unavailable for some donors at each locus, only the typed subset was used in association tests. A further reported finding was that TCR beta sequences accurately predicted the HLA-A and HLA-B alleles for most subjects in the first cohort. A few of the identified cytomegalovirus-associated TCR beta chains were confirmed in vitro to be specific for cytomegalovirus antigens. In a later analysis, TCR association rates were found to vary across HLA loci, with the most associated TCRs seen for DRB1 alleles and the fewest for HLA-C alleles. Across donors, most TCR sequences were observed very rarely, whereas some public TCRs were present in many individuals. Specific HLA alleles were associated with roughly 17,000 TCR beta sequences at a false discovery rate of 0.05 in a later analysis. The study listed 150 to 200 TCR beta chains as associated with cytomegalovirus. The earlier analysis of a few hundred of the donors excluded 15 to 20 rarely observed V segments, including chromosome 9 orphons, because counts were too low. In a later analysis, most CMV-associated TCR beta chains were found to appear HLA-restricted, with HLA associations seemingly driven largely by CMV exposure. According to a later genetic analysis, donors in an Asian-associated ancestry cluster had fewer N-insertions in productive TCRs than the roughly 700-donor mean. When HLA alleles, especially DR and DQ, strongly co-occurred, attributing TCR associations to individual alleles was difficult. An association between a missense DCLRE1C variant and V-gene and J-gene trimming of TCR beta chains was found in a later genetic analysis and replicated in an independent cohort.

Recombination connected TRBV11-3 to TRBJ1-1, with no reliable assignment of the D segment. The clonotype was recovered from a female donor in good health and CMV-seropositive. Input material: PBMCs. The CDR3 protein sequence reads: CASSLGGMNTEAFF. Read as DNA, the sequence is TGTGCCAGCAGCTTAGGCGGAATGAACACTGAAGCTTTCTTT.